Listed here are 21 T cell receptor beta chains from one sample, sequenced in a study of cytomegalovirus exposure and HLA in healthy donors. PCR employed 60 Vbeta and 13 Jbeta primers. The assay was immunoSEQ multiplex PCR, and TCRdb's table has in-frame clones only and misses some. The table has under 200,000 clones, approximately 85% seen once. Sample: PBMCs. These receptors were obtained from a man aged 18 to 35 in good health and CMV-seropositive.

The chain uses TRBV6-5 and TRBJ1-2; D gene ambiguous. Germline V lookup: CDR1 MNHEY, CDR2 SVGAGI. V lost 7 bases and J lost 4, with 13 bases in between. The CDR3 totals 13 residues. CDR3 amino acids: CASTHRGSYGYTF. CDR3 sequence (DNA): TGTGCCAGCACCCACCGCGGGAGCTATGGCTACACCTTC.

The CDR3 DNA reads TGTGCCAGTAGTTTCAGGGAAGGAGGGGCCAACGTCCTGACTTTC. The encoded protein is CASSFREGGANVLTF. V gene TRBV19 combines with J gene TRBJ2-6; a weak D match, TRBD1 (5 bases). V dropped 5 bases and J dropped 4 bases, with 12 bases sitting between them. The CDR3 runs to 15 residues. CDR1 is LNHDA, CDR2 SQIVND, per germline (reference sequence).

The V call is TRBV2, the J call TRBJ1-5, with D possibly matching TRBD1 (5 bases). Between the trimmed V and J ends, which lost 3 bases and 0 bases, there was a span of 6 bases. The CDR3 loop spans 14 amino acids. Germline CDR1 and CDR2: SNHLY and FYNNEI. The CDR3 here is CASSDRDSNQPQHF. The CDR3 region has the DNA TGTGCCAGCAGTGACAGGGATAGCAATCAGCCCCAGCATTTT.

V is TRBV7-3 and J is TRBJ2-2; possible D gene TRBD2, 5 bases. CDR3 size: 15 residues. Trimming shortened V by 6 bases and J by 6 bases, and 17 bases separated the two germline ends. The germline CDR1 and CDR2 sequences are SGHTA and FQGTGA. CDR3 sequence (DNA): TGTGCCAGCAGACGGCTAGGAGGCGTTCCCGGGGAGCTGTTTTTT. As protein: CASRRLGGVPGELFF.

The gene calls are TRBV5-1 and TRBJ2-2; TRBD2 matches 15 bases. Germline CDR1 SGHRS, CDR2 YFSETQ. The CDR3 covers 20 residues. Germline trimming cut 7 bases from V and 2 bases from J; bases unmatched to any gene: 15. CDR3 loop: CASRQGPGLAGGHNTGELFF. The CDR3 region has the DNA TGCGCCAGCCGCCAAGGACCGGGACTAGCGGGGGGCCACAACACCGGGGAGCTGTTTTTT.

Worth noting for this clone: Other DNA sequences from this sample encode an identical CDR3 as well. The chain uses TRBV30 and TRBJ1-1; perhaps TRBD1 as D (5 bases). Germline values: CDR1 GTSNPN, CDR2 SVGIG (reference sequence). With 2 bases removed from V and 4 bases from J, the gap between germline ends came to 5 bases. The CDR3 is 11 residues long. CDR3 region: CAWSRGTEAFF. The CDR3 nucleotides read TGTGCCTGGAGTAGGGGCACTGAAGCTTTCTTT.

The rearrangement links TRBV7-8 to TRBJ1-5; no clear D. This CDR3 has 12 residues. Trimming took 3 bases from V and 7 from J, leaving 7 bases between them. CDR1 is SGHVS and CDR2 is FQNEAQ in the germline V gene. In DNA, the CDR3 is TGTGCCAGCAGCTTTGCGGGCCAGCCCCAGCATTTT. Encoded protein: CASSFAGQPQHF. The full variable domain, rest sourced from reference TRBV7-8 and TRBJ1-5, is GAGVSQSPRYKVAKRGQDVALRCDPISGHVSLFWYQQALGQGPEFLTYFQNEAQLDKSGLPSDRFFAERPEGSVSTLKIQRTQQEDSAVYLCASSFAGQPQHFGDGTRLSIL.

J is TRBJ2-5 and V is TRBV6-1; TRBD2 matches 9 bases. J gave up 5 bases and V 1 base, and 11 bases lay outside the gene matches. Germline values: CDR1 MNHNS, CDR2 SASEGT. This CDR3 region has 17 residues. The CDR3 DNA sequence: TGTGCCAGCAGTGAAGGGCGGACTAGCGAATGGGGGGAGACCCAGTACTTC. Its protein is CASSEGRTSEWGETQYF.

The CDR3 nucleotides read TGCGCCAGCAGCCAAGTAGGACGGACTAGCGGGGGGGCCCGCACAGATACGCAGTATTTT. As protein: CASSQVGRTSGGARTDTQYF. The V call is TRBV4-3, the J call TRBJ2-3, with 15 bases identical to TRBD2. The germline V gene encodes CDR1 LGHNA and CDR2 YSLEER. CDR3 size: 20 residues. The junction had 9 bases not matched to a gene; V was cut back by 1 base and J by 1 base.

This clone was seen a single time. J is TRBJ1-4 and V is TRBV7-9; weak D call: TRBD1 (5 bases). Germline lookup yields CDR1 SEHNR and CDR2 FQNEAQ (reference sequence). Trimming stripped 5 bases from V and 4 bases from J, with 11 bases between. The length of the CDR3 is 14 residues. For the CDR3, the DNA is TGTGCCAGCAGCCTCGGGGGGGGTAATGAAAAACTGTTTTTT. Encoded protein: CASSLGGGNEKLFF.

The genes are TRBV6-5 and TRBJ2-3, with unresolved D. Between the trimmed V and J ends, which lost 6 bases and 4 bases, there was a span of 11 bases. The CDR3 is made up of 13 amino acids. The germline V gene encodes CDR1 MNHEY and CDR2 SVGAGI. The CDR3 sequence: CASRALGPDTQYF. The CDR3 coding sequence is TGTGCCAGCAGGGCGCTGGGCCCAGATACGCAGTATTTT.

Only a few counts were recorded for this clone. The V and J genes are TRBV5-6 and TRBJ1-1, with TRBD1 as a possible D gene (5 bases). Germline CDR1 and CDR2: SGHDT and YYEEEE. V was shortened by 4 bases and J by 6 bases, with 16 bases between the two germline ends. The CDR3 has 14 amino acids. The CDR3 loop is CASSQTLREAEAFF. In nucleotides, the CDR3 is TGTGCCAGCAGCCAGACTCTCAGGGAGGCTGAAGCTTTCTTT.

The chain recombines TRBV15 with TRBJ2-7; 8 bases fit TRBD1. In germline, CDR1 is LNHNV, CDR2 YYDKDF (reference sequence). V was clipped by 3 bases and J by 6 bases; unmatched bases: 4. This CDR3 has 13 amino acids. Here the CDR3 DNA reads TGTGCCACCAGCAGGGACAGGGTAGGCGAGCAGTACTTC. Protein product: CATSRDRVGEQYF.

The CDR3: CAWSDPPGTGSQETQYF. The CDR3 DNA is TGTGCCTGGAGTGACCCCCCGGGGACAGGGAGCCAAGAGACCCAGTACTTC. The genes are TRBV30 and TRBJ2-5, with TRBD1 identical over 9 bases. V lost 1 base and J lost 1; bases outside the gene matches: 10. In germline, CDR1 is GTSNPN, CDR2 SVGIG (reference sequence). CDR3 length equals 17 residues.

The chain links TRBV7-6 to TRBJ2-1, with D tentatively TRBD1 (5 bases). The germline CDR1 and CDR2 sequences are SGHVS and FNYEAQ. CDR3 length: 13 residues. V gave up 2 bases and J gave up 5 bases, with 7 bases separating them. The CDR3, as DNA: TGTGCCAGCAGCTTAAAGGGGAACAATGAGCAGTTCTTC. Translating it yields CASSLKGNNEQFF.

This clone was observed a handful of times. The gene calls are TRBV5-1 and TRBJ2-7; perhaps TRBD1 as D (6 bases). Germline V gene data show CDR1 as SGHRS and CDR2 as YFSETQ. This CDR3 is 14 amino acids long. V was clipped by 4 bases and J by 6 bases, with 17 bases between them. CDR3 in DNA: TGCGCCAGCAGCGAAGCACAGGGTCGGGGCGAGCAGTACTTC. Amino acids: CASSEAQGRGEQYF.

V and J are TRBV7-2 and TRBJ1-2; 10 bases line up with TRBD1. The CDR3 loop spans 14 amino acids. Germline trimming cut 6 bases from V and 3 bases from J; bases unmatched to any gene: 4. Germline CDR1 SGHTA, CDR2 FQGNSA. The CDR3 region is CASRMGTGDYGYTF. Here the CDR3 DNA reads TGTGCCAGCAGGATGGGGACAGGGGACTATGGCTACACCTTC.

DNA of the CDR3: TGCGCCAGCAGCTTGGAGACAGGGGGTTCCTACGAGCAGTACTTC. Its translation is CASSLETGGSYEQYF. V is TRBV5-1 and J is TRBJ2-5; the match to TRBD1 covers 9 bases. The DNA end is more similar to TRBJ2-7, so the J call may be wrong. Germline V gene sequence: CDR1 SGHRS, CDR2 YFSETQ. This CDR3 comprises 15 residues.

The chain uses TRBV6-5 and TRBJ1-1; TRBD1 might be the D (6 bases). V lost 0 bases and J 5 bases, leaving 16 bases between the germline ends. The CDR3 covers 16 residues. Germline V gives CDR1 MNHEY, CDR2 SVGAGI. The CDR3 sequence is CASSYSRTVTKTEAFF. The DNA of the CDR3 is TGTGCCAGCAGTTACTCGAGGACAGTTACTAAGACTGAAGCTTTCTTT.

The chain employs TRBV5-1 and TRBJ2-1; possibly TRBD2 for D (6 bases). The V and J ends lost 0 bases and 7 bases respectively, with 11 bases between them. Germline CDR1 and CDR2: SGHRS and YFSETQ. The CDR3 runs to 14 residues. The CDR3 DNA sequence: TGCGCCAGCAGCTTGGGGCTAGCGTCTAATGAGCAGTTCTTC. Translating it yields CASSLGLASNEQFF.

This chain uses TRBV2 with TRBJ1-6, with TRBD1 as a possible D gene (6 bases). This CDR3 has 14 amino acids. Between the trimmed V and J ends, which lost 11 bases and 7 bases, there was a span of 18 bases. Germline V lookup: CDR1 SNHLY, CDR2 FYNNEI. CDR3 amino acids: CAHGGTGWNSPLHF. In nucleotides, the CDR3 is TGTGCCCACGGAGGTACAGGGTGGAATTCACCCCTCCACTTT.